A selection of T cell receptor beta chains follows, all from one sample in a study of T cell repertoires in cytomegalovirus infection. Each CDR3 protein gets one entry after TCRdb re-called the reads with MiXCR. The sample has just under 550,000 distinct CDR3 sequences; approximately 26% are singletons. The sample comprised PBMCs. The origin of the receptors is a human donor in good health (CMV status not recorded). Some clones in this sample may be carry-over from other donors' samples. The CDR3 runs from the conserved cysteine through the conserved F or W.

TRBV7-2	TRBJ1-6	CASSPQGAVTPLHF
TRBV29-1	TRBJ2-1	CSAKGLAGDEQFF
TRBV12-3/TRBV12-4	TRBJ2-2	CASNPGHQNTGELFF
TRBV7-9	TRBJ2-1	CASSSGGEYNEQFF
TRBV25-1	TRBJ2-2	CASSDPGTRNTGELFF
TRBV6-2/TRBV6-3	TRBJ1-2	CASSYYPSTNNYGYTF
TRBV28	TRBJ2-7	CASSVGYEQYF
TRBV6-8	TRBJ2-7	CASSYRRGVVDEQYF
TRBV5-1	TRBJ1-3	CASSLDGDGNTIYF
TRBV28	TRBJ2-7	CASNQLDFSVDEQYF
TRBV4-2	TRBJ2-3	CASSQDLETDTQYF
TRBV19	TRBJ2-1	CASSLQGGVSRDEQFF
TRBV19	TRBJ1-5	CASSRRGANQPQHF
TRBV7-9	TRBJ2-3	CASTPGSTDTQYF
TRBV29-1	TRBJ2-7	CSVAVAGGPYEQYF
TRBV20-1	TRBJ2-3	CSSYRDGTDTQYF
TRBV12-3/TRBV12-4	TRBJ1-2	CASSLQGRNYGYTF
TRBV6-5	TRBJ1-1	CASSYGRGGKAFF
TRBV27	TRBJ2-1	CASKWRNYNEQFF
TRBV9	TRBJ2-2	CATSRGNTGELFF
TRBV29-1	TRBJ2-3	CSVGGDWSTDTQYF
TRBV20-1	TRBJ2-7	CSARSSGRAHEQYF
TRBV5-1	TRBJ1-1	CASSLVGQGALNTEAFF
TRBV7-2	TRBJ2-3	CASSLILAGDVTQYF
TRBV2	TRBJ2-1	CASSSTGFNEQFF
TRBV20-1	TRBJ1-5	CSAIGGMGQPQHF
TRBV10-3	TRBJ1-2	CAISAYSSNYGYTF
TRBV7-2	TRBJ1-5	CASSLEFSSNQPQHF
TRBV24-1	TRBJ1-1	CATSDLRKAFF
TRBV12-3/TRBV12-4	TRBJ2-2	CASSFSVRNGELFF
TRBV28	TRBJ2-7	CASSLPGGQGTYEQYF